This TCR beta chain was profiled in a study of cytomegalovirus exposure and HLA in healthy donors. Study-wide results and limits: Most CMV-associated TCR beta chains were later found to appear HLA-restricted. Some segments of the V type, notably TRBV6-2 and TRBV6-3, were excluded as indistinguishable. TCR beta chains numbering 164 were designated cytomegalovirus-associated.

Remarks on this clone: Its antigen is unidentified.

The PCR was carried out with 60 Vbeta primers and 13 Jbeta primers. The data were produced by immunoSEQ multiplex PCR, yet TCRdb's version contains in-frame clones alone and is incomplete. The table lists some 250,000 clones, 82% of them singletons. CDR1 and CDR2 from the germline V gene are MNHEY and SVGAGI. Unmatched junction bases numbered 0, after V lost 0 bases and J lost 4 bases. The CDR3 totals 16 residues. The J gene is TRBJ2-2, the V gene TRBV6-5, with 12 nucleotides matching TRBD2. This clonotype was sampled from a woman aged 40 to 50 in good health and CMV-seropositive. Material for sequencing was PBMCs. In DNA, the CDR3 is TGTGCCAGCAGTTACTCGGGACTAGCGGGCACCGGGGAGCTGTTTTTT. Encoded protein: CASSYSGLAGTGELFF.